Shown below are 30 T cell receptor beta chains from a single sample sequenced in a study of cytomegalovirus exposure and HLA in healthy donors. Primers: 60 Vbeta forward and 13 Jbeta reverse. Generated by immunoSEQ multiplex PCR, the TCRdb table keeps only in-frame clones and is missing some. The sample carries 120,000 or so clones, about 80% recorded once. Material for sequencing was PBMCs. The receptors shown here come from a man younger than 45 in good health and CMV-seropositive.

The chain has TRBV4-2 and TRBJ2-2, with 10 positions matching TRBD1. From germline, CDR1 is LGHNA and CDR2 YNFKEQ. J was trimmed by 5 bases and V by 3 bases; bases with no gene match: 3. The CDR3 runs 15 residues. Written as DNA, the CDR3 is TGTGCCAGCAGCCACGGGACAGGGGAGACCGGGGAGCTGTTTTTT. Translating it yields CASSHGTGETGELFF.

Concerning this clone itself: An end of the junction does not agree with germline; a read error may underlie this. CDR3 in amino acids: CASSTGQATNGKLFF. For the CDR3, the DNA is TGTGCCAGCAGCACTGGACAGGCAACTAATGGAAAACTGTTTTTT. The gene calls are TRBV5-4 and TRBJ1-4; 7 bases match TRBD1. The CDR3 is made up of 15 amino acids. CDR1 SGHNT and CDR2 YYREEE come from the germline V gene (reference sequence).

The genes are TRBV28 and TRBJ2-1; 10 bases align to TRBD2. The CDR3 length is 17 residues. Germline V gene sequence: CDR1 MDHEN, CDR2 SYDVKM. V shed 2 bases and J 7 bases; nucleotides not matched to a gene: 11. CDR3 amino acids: CASSLNPPSGGTNEQFF. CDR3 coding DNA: TGTGCCAGCAGTTTAAATCCCCCTAGCGGGGGAACTAATGAGCAGTTCTTC.

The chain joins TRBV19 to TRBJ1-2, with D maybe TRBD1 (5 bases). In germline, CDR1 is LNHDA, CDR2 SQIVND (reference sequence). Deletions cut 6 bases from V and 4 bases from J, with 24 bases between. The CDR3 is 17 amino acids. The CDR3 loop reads CASSKYGRQGSSYGYTF. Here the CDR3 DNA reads TGTGCCAGTAGCAAATACGGAAGGCAGGGATCAAGCTATGGCTACACCTTC.

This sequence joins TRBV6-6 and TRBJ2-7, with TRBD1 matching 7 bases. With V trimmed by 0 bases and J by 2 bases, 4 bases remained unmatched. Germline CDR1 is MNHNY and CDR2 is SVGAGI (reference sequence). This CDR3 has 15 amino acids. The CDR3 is CASSYSTGQTYEQYF. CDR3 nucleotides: TGTGCCAGCAGTTACTCTACGGGACAGACCTACGAGCAGTACTTC.

Here the CDR3 DNA reads TGTGCCAGCAGCTTAGATACATACAGCTCCTACGAGCAGTACTTC. This gives the protein CASSLDTYSSYEQYF. The chain couples TRBV7-6 to TRBJ2-5, with no clear D. The J call may be in error: the DNA end matches TRBJ2-7 better. This CDR3 is built from 15 residues. Germline lookup yields CDR1 SGHVS and CDR2 FNYEAQ.

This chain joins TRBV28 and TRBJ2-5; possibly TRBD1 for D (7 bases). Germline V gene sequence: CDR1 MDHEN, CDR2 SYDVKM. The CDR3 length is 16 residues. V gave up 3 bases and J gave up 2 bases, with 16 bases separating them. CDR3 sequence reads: CASSLVQGDLQETQYF. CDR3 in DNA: TGTGCCAGCAGTTTGGTCCAGGGGGACTTACAAGAGACCCAGTACTTC.

The CDR3 nucleotides are TGTGCCAGCAGCCAAGTTTCGAATTCACCCCTCCACTTT. This translates into CASSQVSNSPLHF. J is TRBJ1-6 and V is TRBV4-2; unclear D gene. Germline V gives CDR1 LGHNA, CDR2 YNFKEQ. V was trimmed by 1 base and J by 7 bases, leaving 5 bases between them. The CDR3 is 13 amino acids.

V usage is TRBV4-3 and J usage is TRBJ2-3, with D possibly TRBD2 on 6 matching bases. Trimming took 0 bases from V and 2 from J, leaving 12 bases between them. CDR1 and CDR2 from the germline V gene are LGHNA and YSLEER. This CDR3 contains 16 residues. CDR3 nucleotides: TGCGCCAGCAGCCAAGATCAAGCGGGTGCCACAGATACGCAGTATTTT. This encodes CASSQDQAGATDTQYF.

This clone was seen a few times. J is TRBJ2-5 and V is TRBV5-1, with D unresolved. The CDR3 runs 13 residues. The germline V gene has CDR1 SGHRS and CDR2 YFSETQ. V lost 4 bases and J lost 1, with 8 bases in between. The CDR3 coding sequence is TGCGCCAGCAGCGACTCCACCCAAGAGACCCAGTACTTC. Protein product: CASSDSTQETQYF.

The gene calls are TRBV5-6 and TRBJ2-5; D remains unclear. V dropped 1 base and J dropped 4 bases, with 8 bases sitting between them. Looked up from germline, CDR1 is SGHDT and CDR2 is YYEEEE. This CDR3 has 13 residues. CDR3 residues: CASSLTVPETQYF. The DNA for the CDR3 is TGTGCCAGCAGCTTGACAGTCCCAGAGACCCAGTACTTC.

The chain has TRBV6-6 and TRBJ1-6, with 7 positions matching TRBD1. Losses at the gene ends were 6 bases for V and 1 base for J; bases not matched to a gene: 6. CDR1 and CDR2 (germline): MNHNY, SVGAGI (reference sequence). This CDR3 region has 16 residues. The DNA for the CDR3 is TGTGCCAGCAGAGGGGGCGGAGGTTCCTATAATTCACCCCTCCACTTT. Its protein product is CASRGGGGSYNSPLHF.

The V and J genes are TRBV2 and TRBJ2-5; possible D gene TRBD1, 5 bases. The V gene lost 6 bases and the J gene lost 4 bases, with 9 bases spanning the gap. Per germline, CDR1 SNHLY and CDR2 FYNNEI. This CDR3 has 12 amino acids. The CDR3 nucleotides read TGTGCCAGCAGCGTTGACAGAGAGACCCAGTACTTC. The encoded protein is CASSVDRETQYF.

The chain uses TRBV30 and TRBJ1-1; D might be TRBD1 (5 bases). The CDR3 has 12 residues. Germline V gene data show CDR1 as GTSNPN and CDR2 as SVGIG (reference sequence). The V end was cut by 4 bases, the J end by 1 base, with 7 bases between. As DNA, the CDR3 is TGTGCCTGGAATACAGGGAACACTGAAGCTTTCTTT. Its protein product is CAWNTGNTEAFF.

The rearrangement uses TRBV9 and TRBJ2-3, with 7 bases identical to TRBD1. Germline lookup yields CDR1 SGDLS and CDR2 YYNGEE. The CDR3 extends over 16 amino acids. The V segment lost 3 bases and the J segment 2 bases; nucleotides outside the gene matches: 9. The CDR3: CASSGSSRGHTDTQYF. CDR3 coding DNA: TGTGCCAGCAGCGGGAGCTCTAGGGGGCACACAGATACGCAGTATTTT.

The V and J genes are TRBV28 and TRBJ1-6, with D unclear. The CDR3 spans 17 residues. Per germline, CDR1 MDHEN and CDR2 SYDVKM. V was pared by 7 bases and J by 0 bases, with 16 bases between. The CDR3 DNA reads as TGTGCCAGCACCGTATTGGGAGGGAGCTCCTATAATTCACCCCTCCACTTT. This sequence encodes CASTVLGGSSYNSPLHF.

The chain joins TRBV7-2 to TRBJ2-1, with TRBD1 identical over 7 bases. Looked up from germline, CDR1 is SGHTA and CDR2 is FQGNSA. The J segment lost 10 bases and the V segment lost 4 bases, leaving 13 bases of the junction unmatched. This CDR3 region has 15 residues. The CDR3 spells CASSSQGPPVKEQFF. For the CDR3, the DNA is TGTGCCAGCAGCTCACAGGGGCCTCCGGTCAAGGAGCAGTTCTTC. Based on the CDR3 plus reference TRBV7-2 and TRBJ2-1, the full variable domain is GAGVSQSPSNKVTEKGKDVELRCDPISGHTALYWYRQSLGQGLEFLIYFQGNSAPDKSGLPSDRFSAERTGGSVSTLTIQRTQQEDSAVYLCASSSQGPPVKEQFFGPGTRLTVL.

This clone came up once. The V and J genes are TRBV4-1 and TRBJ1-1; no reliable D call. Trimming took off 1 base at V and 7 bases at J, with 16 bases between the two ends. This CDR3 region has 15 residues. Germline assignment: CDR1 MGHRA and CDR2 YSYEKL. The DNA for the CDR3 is TGCGCCAGCAGCCAAGGGCACAGCCCGAGAGATGAAGCTTTCTTT. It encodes CASSQGHSPRDEAFF.

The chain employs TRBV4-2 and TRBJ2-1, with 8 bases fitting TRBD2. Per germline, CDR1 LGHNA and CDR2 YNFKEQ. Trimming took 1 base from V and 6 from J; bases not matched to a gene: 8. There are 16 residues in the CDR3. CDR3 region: CASSQAGGPHPNEQFF. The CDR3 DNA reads TGTGCCAGCAGCCAAGCGGGGGGGCCTCACCCCAATGAGCAGTTCTTC.

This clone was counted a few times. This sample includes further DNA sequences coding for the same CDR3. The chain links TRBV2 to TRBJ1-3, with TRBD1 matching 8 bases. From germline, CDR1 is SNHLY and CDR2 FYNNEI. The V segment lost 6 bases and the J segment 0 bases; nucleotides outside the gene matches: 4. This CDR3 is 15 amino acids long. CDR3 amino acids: CASSGTGSSGNTIYF. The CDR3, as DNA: TGTGCCAGCAGCGGGACAGGCTCCTCTGGAAACACCATATATTTT.

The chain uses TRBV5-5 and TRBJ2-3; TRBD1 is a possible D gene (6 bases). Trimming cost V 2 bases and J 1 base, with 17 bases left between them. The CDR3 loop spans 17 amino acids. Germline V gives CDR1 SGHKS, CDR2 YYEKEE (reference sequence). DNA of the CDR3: TGTGCCAGCAGCTTCCGGACAGTTAATAGGGGCACAGATACGCAGTATTTT. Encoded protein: CASSFRTVNRGTDTQYF. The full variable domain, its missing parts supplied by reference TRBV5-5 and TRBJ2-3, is DAGVTQSPTHLIKTRGQQVTLRCSPISGHKSVSWYQQVLGQGPQFIFQYYEKEERGRGNFPDRFSARQFPNYSSELNVNALLLGDSALYLCASSFRTVNRGTDTQYFGPGTRLTVL.

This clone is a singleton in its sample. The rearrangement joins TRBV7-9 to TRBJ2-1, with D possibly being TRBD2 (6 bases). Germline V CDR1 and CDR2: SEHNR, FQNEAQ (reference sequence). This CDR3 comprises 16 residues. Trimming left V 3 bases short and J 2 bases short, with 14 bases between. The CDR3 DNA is TGTGCCAGCAGCTTCCAGTGGGAGGCAGCCTACAATGAGCAGTTCTTC. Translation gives CASSFQWEAAYNEQFF.

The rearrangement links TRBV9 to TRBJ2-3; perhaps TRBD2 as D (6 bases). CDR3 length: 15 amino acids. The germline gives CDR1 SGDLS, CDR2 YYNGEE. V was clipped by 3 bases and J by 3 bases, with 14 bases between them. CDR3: CASSGRDFPTDTQYF. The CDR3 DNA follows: TGTGCCAGCAGCGGCCGGGACTTCCCGACAGATACGCAGTATTTT.

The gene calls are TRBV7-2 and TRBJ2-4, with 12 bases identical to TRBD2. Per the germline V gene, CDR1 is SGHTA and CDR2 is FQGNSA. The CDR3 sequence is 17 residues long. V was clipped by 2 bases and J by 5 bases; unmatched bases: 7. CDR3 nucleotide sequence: TGTGCCAGCAGCTTACATGCTAGCGGGGGGGCTGAAAACATTCAGTACTTC. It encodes CASSLHASGGAENIQYF.

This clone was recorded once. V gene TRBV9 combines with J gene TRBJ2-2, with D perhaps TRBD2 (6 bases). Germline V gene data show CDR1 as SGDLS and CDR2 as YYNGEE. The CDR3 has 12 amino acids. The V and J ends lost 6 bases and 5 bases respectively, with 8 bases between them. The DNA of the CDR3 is TGTGCCAGCAATCGGGGGACCGGGGAGCTGTTTTTT. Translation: CASNRGTGELFF.

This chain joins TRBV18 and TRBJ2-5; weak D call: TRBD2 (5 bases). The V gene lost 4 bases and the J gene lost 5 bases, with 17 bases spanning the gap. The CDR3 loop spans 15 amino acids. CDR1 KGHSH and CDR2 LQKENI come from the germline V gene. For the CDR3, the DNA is TGTGCCAGCTCACTTCGGAAGAGGGATGGGGAGACCCAGTACTTC. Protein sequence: CASSLRKRDGETQYF.

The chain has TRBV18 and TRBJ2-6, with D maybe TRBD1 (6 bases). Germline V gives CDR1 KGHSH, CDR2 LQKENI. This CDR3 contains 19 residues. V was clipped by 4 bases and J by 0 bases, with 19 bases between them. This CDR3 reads CASSLYRDTSRSGANVLTF. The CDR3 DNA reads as TGTGCCAGCTCACTATACCGGGACACATCTCGCTCTGGGGCCAACGTCCTGACTTTC.

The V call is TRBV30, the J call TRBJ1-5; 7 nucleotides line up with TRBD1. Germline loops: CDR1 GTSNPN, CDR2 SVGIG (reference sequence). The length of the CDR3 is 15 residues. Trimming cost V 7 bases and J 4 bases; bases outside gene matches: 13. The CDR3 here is CAFKAGTAYNQPQHF. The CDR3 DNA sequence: TGTGCCTTTAAAGCCGGGACAGCCTATAATCAGCCCCAGCATTTT.

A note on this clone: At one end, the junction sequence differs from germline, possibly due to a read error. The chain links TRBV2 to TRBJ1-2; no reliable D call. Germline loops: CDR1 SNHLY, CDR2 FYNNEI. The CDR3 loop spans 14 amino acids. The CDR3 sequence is CASTAGRLAPDGSF. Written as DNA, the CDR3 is TGTGCCAGCACCGCTGGGAGATTGGCCCCTGATGGGTCCTTC.

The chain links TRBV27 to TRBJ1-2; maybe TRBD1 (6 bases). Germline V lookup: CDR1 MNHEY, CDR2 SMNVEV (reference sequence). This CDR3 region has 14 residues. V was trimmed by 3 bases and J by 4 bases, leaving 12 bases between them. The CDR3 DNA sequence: TGTGCCAGCAGTTTTACAGGGAGCGTCTATGGCTACACCTTC. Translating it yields CASSFTGSVYGYTF.